The subject of this entry is one T cell receptor beta chain. Its specificity is not known. The source of the sample is a study of T cell responses to AZD1222 COVID-19 vaccine. General observations from the study: Without day 14 samples, only post-peak T cell repertoires were studied. Spike as a whole was targeted by vaccine-associated CD4 TCRs, dominant at 160-218 and 743-854. White British ancestry dominated among donors, who included more females, and clonal diversity was possibly underestimated.

CDR1 is SGHRS and CDR2 is YFSETQ in the germline V gene. V lost 5 bases to trimming and J lost 0 bases; unmatched junction nucleotides: 7. This CDR3 spans 15 amino acids. The protocol was immunoSEQ multiplex PCR, while the TCRdb copy is restricted to in-frame clones and leaves out a portion. The sample consists of roughly 93,000 clones, just under 90% of them appearing once. Sequencing used peripheral blood, obtained on day 0 of MenACWY control vaccination. The sequence derives from an adult in good health. This sequence joins TRBV5-1 and TRBJ1-2; 7 bases are shared with TRBD1. The CDR3 reads CASSTGQGANYGYTF. The CDR3 DNA is TGCGCCAGCAGTACCGGCCAGGGGGCTAACTATGGCTACACCTTC.